This T cell receptor (beta chain) was identified during a study of shared clonotypes between healthy human individuals. Study background: Plates per donor: three CD4 naive, three CD4 memory, two CD8 naive, one CD8 memory. Study-level points and caveats: Memory subsets generally showed smaller estimated richness than naive subsets did.

Those who donated were healthy HIV-negative adults, with no recent acute infections or vaccinations reported. Across several immunoSEQ plates, the genomic DNA of each subset was split evenly. Clones were sequenced by immunoSEQ multiplex PCR, and TCRdb holds only the in-frame ones, with some missing. The table includes approximately 2.1 million clones, 85% to 95% detected once. V lost 5 bases, J lost 5 bases, and 13 bases lay in between. Germline CDR1 LNHDA, CDR2 SQIVND (reference sequence). The CDR3 sequence is 14 residues long. This clone has a single count. Its specificity is unknown. The sequencing input was naive CD4+ T cells from PBMCs. Sample subset: CD45RA+ positively selected. J is TRBJ2-4 and V is TRBV19, with no clear D. This sequence originates from a man in his late teens or twenties in good health. Some clones in this sample may be carry-over from other donors' samples. The CDR3: CASSLYERENIQYF. CDR3 coding DNA: TGTGCCAGTAGTCTATACGAACGGGAAAACATTCAGTACTTC.